This T cell receptor (beta chain) is from a study of Ad26.COV2.S vaccination and SARS-CoV-2 variants. The study, taken as a whole, reports: Vaccinees showed greater spike-specific TCR breadth than placebo recipients.

Remarks on this clone: Its cognate antigen is unknown.

Treatment reported: roughly 20 received Ad26.COV2.S at low or high dose, single or two shots; about 5 received placebo; per-sample allocation not given. The samples date from day 63 after the first vaccine or placebo injection. Assay: immunoSEQ multiplex PCR; the TCRdb copy retains only in-frame clones and omits some. The sample shows 300,000 to 350,000 clones, under 90% of them seen only once. This CDR3 comprises 12 residues. Per the germline V gene, CDR1 is SEHNR and CDR2 is FQNEAQ (reference sequence). V dropped 5 bases and J dropped 6 bases, with 8 bases sitting between them. The sample was peripheral blood, taken in a trial of Ad26.COV2.S vaccine versus placebo. The chain links TRBV7-9 to TRBJ2-1, with a possible D match to TRBD2 (6 bases). This clonotype was sampled from a person between 18 and 65 years old who received the Ad26.COV2.S COVID-19 vaccine or a placebo. The CDR3 reads CASSRGANEQFF. The CDR3 DNA is TGTGCCAGCAGCCGCGGGGCCAATGAGCAGTTCTTC.